The entry below describes one T cell receptor (beta chain). No antigen is known for it. Assay: immunoSEQ multiplex PCR; the TCRdb copy retains only in-frame clones and omits some. This sample has about 150,000 clones, with 70% to 80% found just once. The sample originates from a study of cytotoxic CD8 clonotypes in ibrutinib-treated CLL. Study-level background: Within the patient group, eleven to twelve were relapsed/refractory and approximately 14 treatment-naive, and about 17 were IGHV unmutated.

Study conclusions and caveats: Contraction or stability on treatment was seen for public clonotypes, which were uncommon.

Trimming removed 1 base from V and 6 bases from J, with 18 bases in between. The CDR3 has 16 residues. CDR1 and CDR2 (germline): SGHTA, FQGNSA. Sequencing used PBMCs, obtained after 24 months of ibrutinib treatment. This TCR was recovered from a human donor with chronic lymphocytic leukemia. V is TRBV7-2 and J is TRBJ1-2, with no clear D. CDR3 in DNA: TGTGCCAGCAGCTTAGGTGGCACCCCCTCGAGACATGGCTACACCTTC. Its translation: CASSLGGTPSRHGYTF.